This TCR beta chain was found in a study of shared clonotypes between healthy human individuals. Whole-study context: The donors, two women and a few men, were aged 18 to 49.

CDR1 is SNHLY, CDR2 FYNNEI, per germline. There are 11 residues in the CDR3. V was pared by 6 bases and J by 10 bases, with 7 bases between. Findings of the study overall: The sharing of 4.5% to 6.5% of naive CD4 clonotypes was seen across several donors.

Of note for this clone: Its antigen is undetermined.

Genomic DNA of each subset was evenly split across several immunoSEQ plates. Some clones are missing from TCRdb's copy, which holds only in-frame ones; the method was immunoSEQ multiplex PCR. The table lists over 1.4 million clones, 96% of them singletons. This receptor was obtained from a man aged 25-45 years in good health. This sequence joins TRBV2 and TRBJ1-6, with a possible D match to TRBD1 (5 bases). Sequencing used naive CD4+ T cells sorted from blood. Subset here: CD45RA+ positively selected. Here the CDR3 reads CASSWDSPLHF. Here the CDR3 DNA reads TGTGCCAGCAGCTGGGACTCACCCCTCCACTTT.